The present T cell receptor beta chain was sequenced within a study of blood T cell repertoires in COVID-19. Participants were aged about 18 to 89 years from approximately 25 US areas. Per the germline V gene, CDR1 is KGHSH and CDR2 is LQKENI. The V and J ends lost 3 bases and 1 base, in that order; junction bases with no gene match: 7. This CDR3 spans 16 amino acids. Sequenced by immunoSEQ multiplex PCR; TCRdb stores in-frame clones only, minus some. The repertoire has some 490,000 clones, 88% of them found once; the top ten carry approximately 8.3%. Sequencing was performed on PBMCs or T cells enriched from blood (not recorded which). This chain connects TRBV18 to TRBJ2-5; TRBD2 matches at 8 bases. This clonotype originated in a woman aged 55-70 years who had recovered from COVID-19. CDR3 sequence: CASSPLAGRTQETQYF. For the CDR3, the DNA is TGTGCCAGCTCACCTTTAGCGGGGAGGACCCAAGAGACCCAGTACTTC.